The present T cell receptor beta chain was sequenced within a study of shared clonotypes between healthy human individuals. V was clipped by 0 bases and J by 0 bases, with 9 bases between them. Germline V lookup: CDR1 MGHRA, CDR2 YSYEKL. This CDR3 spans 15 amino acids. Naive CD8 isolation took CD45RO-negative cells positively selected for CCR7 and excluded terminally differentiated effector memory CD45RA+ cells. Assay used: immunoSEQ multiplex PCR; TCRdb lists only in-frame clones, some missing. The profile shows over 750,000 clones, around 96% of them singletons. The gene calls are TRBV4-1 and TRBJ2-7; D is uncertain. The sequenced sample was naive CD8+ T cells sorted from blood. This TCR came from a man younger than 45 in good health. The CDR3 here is CASSQDLTISYEQYF. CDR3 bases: TGCGCCAGCAGCCAAGATCTAACCATCTCCTACGAGCAGTACTTC.